This T cell receptor (beta chain) was observed in a study of long-term antiretroviral therapy in people with HIV (dated by TCRdb to between 2021 and 2022). In terms of the full investigation: Collection of the earliest samples took place about a decade ahead of the 2015 WHO recommendation for immediate ART, at a time when ART was typically delayed until CD4 counts fell. Of the roughly 32 participants with HIV, 10 to 11 were female. A total of 192 cryopreserved PBMC samples were contributed to the cohort by 30 adults with confirmed HIV infection, with samples collected serially over a mean of roughly six years (range 1-12). No cross-contamination during QIAcube processing was seen in test extractions of a monoclonal T-cell line run alongside roughly 35 polyclonal samples. This retrospective serial study examined whether starting ART and sustained HIV suppression were associated with changes in the composition and diversity of the TRB repertoire in peripheral blood.

CDR1 and CDR2 are drawn from the germline V gene: KGHSH, LQKENI. Measured from the cysteine to the phenylalanine, the CDR3 is 15 residues long. The CDR3 DNA has 45 bases and is translated from base 1. V and J lose 2 bases and 2 bases, and a span of 11 bases separates them. Participants were included only if at least one PBMC sample before ART initiation and at least two post-ART samples were available. Every participant with HIV received treatment in the United States of America. Before DNA extraction, cryopreserved samples of roughly 1-11 million PBMC were thawed and then washed. At the time of the earliest PBMC sample for each participant with HIV, ages ranged from roughly 23 to 55 years. Per participant, PBMC samples came from 1-4 timepoints prior to ART initiation and 2-8 timepoints following ART initiation, for a median of 7 samples. Serial HIV viral load, CD4+ T-cell count, ART history and demographic data were obtained for every participant. Genomic DNA was extracted from unsorted PBMC with a Qiagen kit on a QIAcube, processed in batches of 12 samples.

The immunoSEQ hsTCRB v3.0 assay was used at survey level resolution to sequence the TRB variable region. A depth of roughly 35,000-55,000 T-cell genomes per sample was targeted for TRB sequencing. An Illumina MiSeq with a v3 150-cycle kit was used to sequence the pooled TRB libraries. On the authors' methods: Repertoire analysis was run in R within a reproducible Nextflow workflow that covered QC, data transformation and analysis. LymphoSeq2, an R package for exploring AIRR-Seq data, was used to implement the custom analyses. After excluding a few samples that yielded fewer than 5000 total TRB sequences, some 190 HIV repertoires remained for analysis. Among the 180 to 200 retained HIV repertoires, 59 were collected before ART initiation and 129 were collected after ART initiation. Repertoires were downsampled to 5000 TRB nucleotide sequences, with summary statistics averaged over 100 downsampling iterations. Only TRB sequences with CDR3 regions of at least seven amino acids were retained for analysis. Two measures captured diversity: a Shannon entropy-derived clonality score and the Gini coefficient. In repertoire networks, the top 5000 CDR3 amino acid sequences were linked whenever an edit distance of one separated two sequences. For TRB CDR3 amino acid sequences, GLIPH2 was used to predict antigen specificity groups and MHC restriction. CDR3 amino acid sequences were matched against VDJdb and McPAS-TCR to flag known CMV, EBV, HIV or tissue antigen associations. Pre-ART, post-ART and control groups were compared with Wilcoxon signed-rank tests and Holm-Bonferroni correction. Entries here come from immuneACCESS through TCRdb and include only in-frame sequences with V and J called. Some clones fail to appear in such tables; in the studies checked, an unresolved V gene covers under half of the shortfall, and the cause of the remainder is unknown. That table supplies the V and J calls and clone size; D and trimming were determined from the DNA. In all, the sample holds approximately 31,000 clones, and about 85% of those were seen once. Around 13% of the sample comes from the top ten.

Concerning this clone: It lacks a known antigen. No base qualities exist here, and no much larger clone lies one base off it.

Points the paper makes about the study in general: Because pre-ART samples had limited cell numbers, profiling was done on unsorted PBMC rather than on sorted CD4+ and CD8+ T cells. Samples dated from the mid-2000s to the late 2010s, and the ART regimens used may be less effective than current ones. The repertoire was dominated across all time points by expanded TRB clones identified before ART initiation, although this dominance was seen to fluctuate and to decrease in many PLHIV after ART. A significant increase in TRB diversity was found to be associated with ART initiation, although TRB diversity was observed to remain significantly below that of transplant donor controls even after long-term ART. Limited PBMC availability meant only the TCR beta chain was sequenced, without alpha chain pairing. HIV repertoires had narrower CDR3 length ranges than controls, and the network structure suggested an antigen-experienced repertoire that shifted only slightly toward naive after ART. No data were available on ART adherence, viral resistance or therapy changes, limiting inferences about post-ART repertoire changes.

The V gene is TRBV18 and the J gene is TRBJ2-3; possibly the D gene is TRBD2, per 6 matching bases. The clonotype originates from a man younger than 35 with HIV. The sequencing here drew on unsorted PBMCs, taken 1.1 years after starting antiretroviral therapy. The DNA sequence is as follows: TGTGCCAGCTCACCAACGGGAGCGACCACAGATACGCAGTATTTT. Its translation is CASSPTGATTDTQYF.